This TCR beta chain was captured in a study of beta chain features in type 1 diabetes. Findings and caveats of the study: Relative to healthy donors, patients appeared to have naive, central memory and Treg TCRB repertoires that were more similar. Shortening of TCRB CDR3s, moderate but significant, appeared in all four CD4+ subsets of Type 1 diabetes patients.

As regards this clone: Its antigen is still unknown.

Reverse transcribing all isolated RNA meant expressed TCRB transcripts were sequenced. An average of approximately 4 million reads was obtained for naive, central memory and regulatory T cell samples. Generated by immunoSEQ multiplex PCR, the TCRdb table keeps only in-frame clones and is missing some. The table shows 970,000 or so clones, with 17% occurring only once. Trimming took 3 bases from V and 0 from J, leaving 12 bases between them. Germline loops: CDR1 SEHNR, CDR2 FQNEAQ (reference sequence). The CDR3 is made up of 15 amino acids. On average, the one heparinised blood draw given by each donor was approximately 100 mL.

The J gene is TRBJ2-7, the V gene TRBV7-9; no definite D call. This receptor was identified in a woman younger than 30 in good health. Sequencing was carried out using naive CD4+ T cells from blood. CDR3 sequence (DNA): TGTGCCAGCAGCTTCATGGCGGCCAACTCCTACGAGCAGTACTTC. Translated: CASSFMAANSYEQYF.